Reported below is one TCR beta chain. Antigen: not known. At one end the junction does not follow the germline gene, possibly because of a read error. A constant-region primer primed TCR beta cDNA synthesis from 500 to 550 ng of total RNA. Library construction for TCR beta comprised three nested multiplex PCR rounds performed with slightly modified ARM-PCR. The first two PCR rounds, approximately 11 cycles each, used TRBV1-TRBV30 forward primers and a C-beta reverse primer. Using its own MiXCR run on the multiplex PCR reads, TCRdb lists one record per CDR3 protein. Here the sample spans around 330,000 distinct CDR3 sequences, 60% to 80% being singletons. This sample is part of a study of tumor-infiltrating lymphocytes in primary liver carcinoma. Germline DNA was extracted too, while blood RNA derived from unsorted whole blood. Every patient had chronic HBV infection and was treatment-naive. Investigators obtained 4 to 4.5 milliliters of peripheral blood ahead of surgery.

Study-wide findings and caveats: The study found tumor-adjacent and tumor-blood pairs overlapped less than tumor region pairs. Without sorting, CD4+ versus CD8+ T cell repertoires were not compared.

This CDR3 spans 14 amino acids. CDR1 is MNHNY, CDR2 SVGAGI, per germline (reference sequence). The chain has TRBV6-6 and TRBJ1-1; D not resolved. The receptor was isolated from a man in his forties or fifties with primary liver carcinoma and hepatitis B virus infection. Sequenced material: peripheral blood. The CDR3 DNA is TGTGCCAACACTCCCGCTTCAGGACTAACTGAAGTTTTCTTT. Protein product: CANTPASGLTEVFF.